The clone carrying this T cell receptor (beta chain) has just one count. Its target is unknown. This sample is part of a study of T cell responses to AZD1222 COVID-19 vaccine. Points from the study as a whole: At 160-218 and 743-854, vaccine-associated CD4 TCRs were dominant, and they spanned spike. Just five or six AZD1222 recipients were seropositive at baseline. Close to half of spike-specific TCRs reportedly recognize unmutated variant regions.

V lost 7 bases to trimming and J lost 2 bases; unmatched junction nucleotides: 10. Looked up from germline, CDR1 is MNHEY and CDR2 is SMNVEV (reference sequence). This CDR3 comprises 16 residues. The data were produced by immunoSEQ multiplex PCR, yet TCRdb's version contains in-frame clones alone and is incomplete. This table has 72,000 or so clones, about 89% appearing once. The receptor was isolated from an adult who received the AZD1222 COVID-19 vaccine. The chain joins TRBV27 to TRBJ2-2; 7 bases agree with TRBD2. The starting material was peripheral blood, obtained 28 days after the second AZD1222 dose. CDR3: CASTGGWAVNTGELFF. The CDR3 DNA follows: TGTGCCAGCACCGGGGGGTGGGCGGTAAACACCGGGGAGCTGTTTTTT.